This T cell receptor (beta chain) originates from a study of blood T cell repertoires in COVID-19. Study information: Collection of acute and convalescent COVID-19 samples took place in the United States, Italy and Spain.

After removal of 0 bases from V and 8 bases from J, the junction contained 8 bases not matched to a gene. This CDR3 contains 15 residues. Germline CDR1 is SEHNR and CDR2 is FQNEAQ (reference sequence). Repertoires were generated with immunoSEQ multiplex PCR, while TCRdb's copy carries only in-frame clones and drops some. The table shows about 250,000 clones, with roughly 85% occurring only once. Ages ranged from about 18 to 89 years, with residence in more than 20 US areas. Cohorts were assigned according to the clinical history that participants reported. Specimen: PBMCs or T cells enriched from blood (not recorded which). The chain has TRBV7-9 and TRBJ1-2; 8 bases fit TRBD1. This clonotype was sampled from a woman in her forties or fifties with acute COVID-19. CDR3: CASSLANTGGYGYTF. The DNA of the CDR3 is TGTGCCAGCAGCTTAGCGAATACAGGGGGGTACGGCTACACCTTC.